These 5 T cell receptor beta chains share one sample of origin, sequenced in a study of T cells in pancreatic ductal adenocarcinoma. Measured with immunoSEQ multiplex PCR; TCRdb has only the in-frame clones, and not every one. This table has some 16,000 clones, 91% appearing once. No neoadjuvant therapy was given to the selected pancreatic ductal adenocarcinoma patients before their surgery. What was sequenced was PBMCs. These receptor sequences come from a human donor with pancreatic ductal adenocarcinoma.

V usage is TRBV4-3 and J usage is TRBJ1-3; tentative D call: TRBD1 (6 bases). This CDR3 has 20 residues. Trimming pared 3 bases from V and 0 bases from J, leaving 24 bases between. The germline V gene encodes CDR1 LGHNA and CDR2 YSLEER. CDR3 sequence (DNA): TGCGCCAGCAGCCAGTTTCTAAGGGGGGGTACCTCAAGCTCTGGAAACACCATATATTTT. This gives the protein CASSQFLRGGTSSSGNTIYF.

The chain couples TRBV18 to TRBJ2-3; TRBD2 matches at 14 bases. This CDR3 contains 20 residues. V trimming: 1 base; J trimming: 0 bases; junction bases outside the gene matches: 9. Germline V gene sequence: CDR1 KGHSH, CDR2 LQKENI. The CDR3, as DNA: TGTGCCAGCTCACCACTTGGCGGGACTAGCGGGGGCCCTAGCACAGATACGCAGTATTTT. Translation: CASSPLGGTSGGPSTDTQYF.

The CDR3 sequence: CAISESSRGVEETQYF. The CDR3 bases are TGTGCCATCAGTGAGTCCTCCAGGGGGGTGGAAGAGACCCAGTACTTC. The V call is TRBV10-3, the J call TRBJ2-5; D might be TRBD1 (7 bases). CDR3 size: 16 residues. With 0 bases removed from V and 3 bases from J, the gap between germline ends came to 14 bases. The germline CDR1 and CDR2 sequences are ENHRY and SYGVKD.

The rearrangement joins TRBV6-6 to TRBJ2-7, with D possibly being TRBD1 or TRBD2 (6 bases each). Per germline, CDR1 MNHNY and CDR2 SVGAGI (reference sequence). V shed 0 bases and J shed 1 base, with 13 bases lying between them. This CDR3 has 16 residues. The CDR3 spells CASSYSRGVGSYEQYF. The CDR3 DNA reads TGTGCCAGCAGTTACTCGAGGGGGGTAGGATCCTACGAGCAGTACTTC.

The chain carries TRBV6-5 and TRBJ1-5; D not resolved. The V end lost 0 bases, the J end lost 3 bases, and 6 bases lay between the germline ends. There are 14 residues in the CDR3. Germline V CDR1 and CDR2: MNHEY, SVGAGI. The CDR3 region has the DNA TGTGCCAGCAGTTACTCGTTTTACAATCAGCCCCAGCATTTT. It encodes CASSYSFYNQPQHF.